Listed below are T cell receptor beta chains from one sample, sequenced in a study of cytomegalovirus exposure and HLA in healthy donors. Profiled with immunoSEQ multiplex PCR; TCRdb holds only in-frame clones, not every one. Of about 76,000 clones in the sample, around 78% were seen once. The sample was PBMCs. The source of these receptors is a male donor in good health and CMV-seropositive. Each CDR3 is given with its conserved first and last residue. The D gene is left open where the match is weak. A row's size may be missing; if present it is once, few, many or a size class.

d_call clone_size j_call v_call cdr3_aa cdr3_nt
TRBD1 . TRBJ2-7 TRBV6-5 CASSYYSGQGSYEQYF TGTGCCAGCAGTTACTACAGTGGACAGGGCTCCTACGAGCAATACTTC
TRBD1 . TRBJ2-1 TRBV6-5 CASSSWTGDYNEQFF TGTGCCAGCAGTTCATGGACAGGGGACTACAATGAGCAGTTCTTC
. . TRBJ1-1 TRBV19 CASSPGELMNTEAFF TGTGCCAGTAGCCCGGGGGAGCTCATGAACACTGAAGCTTTCTTT
. once TRBJ1-2 TRBV5-4 CASSPLGGGTYGYTF TGTGCCAGCAGCCCCCTCGGGGGGGGAACCTATGGCTACACCTTC
TRBD2 . TRBJ2-1 TRBV5-4 CASSLVGLAGDHEQFF TGTGCCAGCAGCTTGGTAGGGCTAGCGGGAGACCATGAGCAGTTCTTC
TRBD1 . TRBJ2-7 TRBV10-2 CASTRDRPYEQYF TGCGCCAGCACAAGGGACAGACCCTACGAGCAGTACTTC
TRBD1 . TRBJ2-2 TRBV18 CASSPPTTGVGELFF TGTGCCAGCTCACCACCGACAACAGGGGTCGGGGAGCTGTTTTTT
TRBD2 . TRBJ2-1 TRBV28 CASSSHGLASYNEQFF TGTGCCAGCAGCTCCCACGGACTAGCGAGTTACAATGAGCAGTTCTTC
TRBD1 once TRBJ2-7 TRBV6-5 CASSYGAGTGGEQYF TGTGCCAGCAGTTACGGAGCCGGGACAGGGGGCGAGCAGTACTTC
. . TRBJ2-7 TRBV5-5 CASSLGQGPAYEQYF TGTGCCAGCAGCCTGGGACAAGGCCCAGCCTACGAGCAGTACTTC
TRBD2 few TRBJ2-5 TRBV18 CASSPNGRAGETQYF TGTGCCAGCTCTCCTAACGGGAGAGCGGGGGAGACCCAGTACTTC
. . TRBJ2-2 TRBV10-2 CASSDGLQGRGGSTGELFF TGCGCCAGCAGTGATGGCTTGCAGGGGAGGGGAGGGAGCACCGGGGAGCTGTTTTTT
. few TRBJ1-1 TRBV7-3 CASSSERLLGNTEAFF TGTGCCAGCAGCTCGGAGAGATTACTTGGGAACACTGAAGCTTTCTTT
. . TRBJ2-7 TRBV7-2 CASSLDSTYEQYF TGTGCCAGCAGCCTGGACAGCACCTACGAGCAGTACTTC
TRBD1 . TRBJ1-4 TRBV7-9 CASSLGDRTTNEKLFF TGTGCCAGCAGCTTAGGGGACAGGACCACTAATGAAAAACTGTTTTTT
. . TRBJ1-1 TRBV28 CASSSPTEAFF TGTGCCAGCAGTTCCCCGACTGAAGCTTTCTTT
TRBD1 . TRBJ2-2 TRBV6-6 CASSLTGTDTGELFF TGTGCCAGCAGTTTGACAGGGACGGACACCGGGGAGCTGTTTTTT
TRBD1 . TRBJ2-5 TRBV15 CATSSERDRGRETQYF TGTGCCACCAGCAGCGAGAGGGACAGGGGCCGAGAGACCCAGTACTTC
TRBD1 . TRBJ2-7 TRBV27 CASKSDGRRDRGSYEQYF TGTGCCAGCAAGTCGGATGGACGCCGGGACAGGGGGTCCTACGAGCAGTACTTC
TRBD2 once TRBJ2-3 TRBV2 CATTVGTSGTPSTDTQYF TGTGCCACCACGGTGGGGACTAGCGGGACCCCGAGCACAGATACGCAGTATTTT
TRBD2 . TRBJ2-3 TRBV5-1 CASSMGLAGADTQYF TGCGCCAGCAGCATGGGACTAGCGGGAGCTGATACGCAGTATTTT
TRBD1 few TRBJ1-4 TRBV28 CASSTGGATEKLFF TGTGCCAGCAGTACAGGGGGCGCGACTGAAAAACTGTTTTTT
. . TRBJ1-1 TRBV5-1 CASSLGVSEAFF TGCGCCAGCAGCTTGGGTGTCAGTGAAGCTTTCTTT
TRBD1 once TRBJ2-7 TRBV13 CASSLSPDRSYEQYF TGTGCCAGCAGCTTAAGCCCGGACAGGTCCTACGAGCAGTACTTC
TRBD1 . TRBJ2-1 TRBV7-8 CASSLGLKQGDEQFF TGTGCCAGCAGCTTAGGCTTAAAACAGGGGGATGAGCAGTTCTTC
TRBD1 . TRBJ1-5 TRBV2 CASSIQGSSNQPQHF TGTGCCAGCAGCATACAGGGGAGCAGCAATCAGCCCCAGCATTTT
. once TRBJ1-2 TRBV29-1 CSVDLGGYGYTF TGCAGCGTTGACCTGGGAGGCTATGGCTACACCTTC
. . TRBJ2-7 TRBV9 CASSVWDNSYEQYF TGTGCCAGCAGCGTCTGGGACAACTCCTACGAGCAGTACTTC
TRBD2 . TRBJ2-2 TRBV6-9 CASILTGGCTGELFF TGTGCCAGCATTCTCACGGGAGGGTGTACCGGGGAGCTGTTTTTT
. . TRBJ2-7 TRBV5-5 CASSLTQSRSEQYF TGTGCCAGCAGCTTAACTCAATCCAGGTCCGAGCAGTACTTC
TRBD2 . TRBJ2-1 TRBV14 CASSPGLAGQGEQFF TGTGCCAGCAGCCCTGGACTAGCGGGGCAGGGTGAGCAGTTCTTC
TRBD2 . TRBJ2-1 TRBV5-1 CASSLDRTSGHEQFF TGCGCCAGCAGCTTGGATCGGACTAGCGGTCATGAGCAGTTCTTC
TRBD1 once TRBJ2-7 TRBV9 CASSPQDREPSEQYF TGTGCCAGCAGCCCCCAGGACAGGGAGCCTAGCGAGCAGTACTTC
TRBD1 . TRBJ1-3 TRBV4-2 CASSFGTVSGNTIYF TGTGCCAGCAGCTTCGGGACAGTCTCTGGAAACACCATATATTTT
. . TRBJ1-1 TRBV27 CASSPRWQMNTEAFF TGTGCCAGCAGTCCGAGGTGGCAGATGAACACTGAAGCTTTCTTT